This T cell receptor beta chain was sequenced for a study of neoadjuvant nivolumab and ipilimumab in lung cancer. Study-level results: From pretherapy to surgery, tumor richness and clonality rose with dual therapy.

Concerning this clone itself: Its antigen is still unknown.

Method: immunoSEQ multiplex PCR; TCRdb's copy keeps in-frame clones and lacks some. Found here are fewer than 25,000 clones, 82% of them singletons; the top ten hold 23%. V was clipped by 3 bases and J by 0 bases, with 8 bases between them. There are 14 residues in the CDR3. Germline values: CDR1 SGDLS, CDR2 YYNGEE. The receptor's source is an adult with non-small cell lung cancer. This rearrangement joins TRBV9 to TRBJ2-3; possibly TRBD2 for D (6 bases). The source material was peripheral blood, sampled before neoadjuvant nivolumab, alone or with ipilimumab. In nucleotides, the CDR3 is TGTGCCAGCAGCGCCGGGACTAGCACAGATACGCAGTATTTT. Amino acids: CASSAGTSTDTQYF.